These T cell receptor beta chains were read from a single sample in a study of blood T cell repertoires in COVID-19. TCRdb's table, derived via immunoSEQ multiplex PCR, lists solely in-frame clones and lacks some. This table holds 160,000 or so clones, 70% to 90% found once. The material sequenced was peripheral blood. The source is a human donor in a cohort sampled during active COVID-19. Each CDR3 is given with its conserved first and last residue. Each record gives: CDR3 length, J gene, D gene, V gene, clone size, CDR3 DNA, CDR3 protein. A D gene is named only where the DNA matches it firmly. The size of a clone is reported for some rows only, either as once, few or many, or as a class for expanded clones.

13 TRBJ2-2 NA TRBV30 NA TGTGCCTGGAATACAGGGAACACCGGGGAGCTGTTTTTT CAWNTGNTGELFF
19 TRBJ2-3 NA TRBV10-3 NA TGTGCCATCAGTGAGCCGATTGGAGCTAGCAGGAGGAGCGCAGATACGCAGTATTTT CAISEPIGASRRSADTQYF
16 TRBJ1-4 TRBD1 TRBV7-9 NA TGTGCCAGCAGCTCTAGACAGGGGGCAAGTAATGAAAAACTGTTTTTT CASSSRQGASNEKLFF
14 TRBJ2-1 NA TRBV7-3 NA TGTGCCAGCAGCCCGAATGTACAGGGCAATGAGCAGTTCTTC CASSPNVQGNEQFF
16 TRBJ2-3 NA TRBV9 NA TGTGCCAGCAGCACCTCCGAGGGGGGAGGGTTGGGTACGCAGTATTTT CASSTSEGGGLGTQYF
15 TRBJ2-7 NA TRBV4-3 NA TGCGCCAGCAGCCAAACCTTACAGGGAGTCTTGGAGCAGTACTTC CASSQTLQGVLEQYF
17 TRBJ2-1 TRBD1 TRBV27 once TGTGCCAGCAGTTCCCCGGACAGGCTCAGCTCCTACAATGAGCAGTTCTTC CASSSPDRLSSYNEQFF
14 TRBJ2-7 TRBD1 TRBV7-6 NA TGTGCCAGCAGCACAGACAGGGTAGGGTACGAGCAGTACTTC CASSTDRVGYEQYF
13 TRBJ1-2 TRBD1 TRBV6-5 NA TGTGCCAGCAGTTTGACAGGGGGCTATGGCTACACCTTC CASSLTGGYGYTF
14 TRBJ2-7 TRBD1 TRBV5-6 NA TGTGCCAGCAGCGTAAACAGGGGGACGTACGAGCAGTACTTC CASSVNRGTYEQYF
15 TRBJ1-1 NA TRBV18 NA TGTGCCAGCTCACCACCGAGACAGTCCCCCACTGAAGCTTTCTTT CASSPPRQSPTEAFF
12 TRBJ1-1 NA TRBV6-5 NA TGTGCCAGCACTTCCGGACATATTGAAGCTTTCTTT CASTSGHIEAFF
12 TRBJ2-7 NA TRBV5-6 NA TGTGCCAGCAGGAGGGACACCTACGAGCAGTACTTC CASRRDTYEQYF
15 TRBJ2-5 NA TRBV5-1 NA TGCGCCAGCAGCGGGCCAGGGATCATACAAGAGACCCAGTACTTC CASSGPGIIQETQYF
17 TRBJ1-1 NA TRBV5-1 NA TGCGCCAGCAGCTTGGTCCTAACTGGGCAGACGAACACTGAAGCTTTCTTT CASSLVLTGQTNTEAFF
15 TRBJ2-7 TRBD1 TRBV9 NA TGTGCCAGCAGCGTAAGTGGACAGGGGGTCTACGAGCAGTACTTC CASSVSGQGVYEQYF
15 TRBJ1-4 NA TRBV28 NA TGTGCCAGCAGTTTAAGGAGGGCAGATAATGAAAAACTGTTTTTT CASSLRRADNEKLFF